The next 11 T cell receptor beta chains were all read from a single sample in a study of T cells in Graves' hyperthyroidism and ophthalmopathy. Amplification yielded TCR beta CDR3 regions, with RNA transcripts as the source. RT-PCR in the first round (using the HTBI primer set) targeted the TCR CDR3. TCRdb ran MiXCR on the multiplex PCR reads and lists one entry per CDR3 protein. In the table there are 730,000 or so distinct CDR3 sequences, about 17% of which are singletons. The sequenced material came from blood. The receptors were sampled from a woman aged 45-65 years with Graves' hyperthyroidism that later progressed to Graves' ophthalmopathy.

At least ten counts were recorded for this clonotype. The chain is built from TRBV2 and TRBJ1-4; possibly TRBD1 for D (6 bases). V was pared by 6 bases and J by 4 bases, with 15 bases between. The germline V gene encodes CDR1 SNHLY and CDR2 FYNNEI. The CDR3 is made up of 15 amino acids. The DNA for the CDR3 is TGTGCCAGCAGCTCCACGACAGGCTTTAATGAAAAACTGTTTTTT. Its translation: CASSSTTGFNEKLFF.

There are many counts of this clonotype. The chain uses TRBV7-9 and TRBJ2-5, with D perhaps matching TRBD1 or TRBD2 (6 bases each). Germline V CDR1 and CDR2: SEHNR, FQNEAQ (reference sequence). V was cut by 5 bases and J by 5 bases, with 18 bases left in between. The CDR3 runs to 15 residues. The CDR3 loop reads CASSPNGGVGETQYF. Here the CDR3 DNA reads TGTGCCAGCAGCCCAAACGGGGGCGTTGGTGAGACCCAGTACTTC.

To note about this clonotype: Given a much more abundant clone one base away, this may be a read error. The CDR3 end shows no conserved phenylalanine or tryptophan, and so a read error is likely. CDR3 DNA: TGTGCCAGCACCCCTTCGACAGGGGACTATGGCTACACCCTC. It encodes CASTPSTGDYGYTL. The chain recombines TRBV12-3 or TRBV12-4 with TRBJ1-2, with TRBD1 matching over 8 bases. V lost 7 bases, J lost 3 bases, and 7 bases stayed unmatched. The CDR3 is 14 residues long.

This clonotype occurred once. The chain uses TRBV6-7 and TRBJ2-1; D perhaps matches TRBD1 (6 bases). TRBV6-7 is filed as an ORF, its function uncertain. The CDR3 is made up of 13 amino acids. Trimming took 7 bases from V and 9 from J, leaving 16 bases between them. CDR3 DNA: TGTGCCAGCAAAAAGACAGGAAACAGTGAGCAGTTCTTC. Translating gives CASKKTGNSEQFF.

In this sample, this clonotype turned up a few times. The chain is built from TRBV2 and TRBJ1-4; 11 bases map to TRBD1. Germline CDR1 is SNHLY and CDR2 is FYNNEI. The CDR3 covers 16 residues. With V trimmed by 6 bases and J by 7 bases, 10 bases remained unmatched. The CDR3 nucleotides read TGTGCCAGCAGCCTTCTAGGACAGGGGGCGAGTGAAAAACTGTTTTTT. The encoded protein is CASSLLGQGASEKLFF. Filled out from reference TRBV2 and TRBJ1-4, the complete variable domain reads EPEVTQTPSHQVTQMGQEVILRCVPISNHLYFYWYRQILGQKVEFLVSFYNNEISEKSEIFDDQFSVERPDGSNFTLKIRSTKLEDSAMYFCASSLLGQGASEKLFFGSGTQLSVL.

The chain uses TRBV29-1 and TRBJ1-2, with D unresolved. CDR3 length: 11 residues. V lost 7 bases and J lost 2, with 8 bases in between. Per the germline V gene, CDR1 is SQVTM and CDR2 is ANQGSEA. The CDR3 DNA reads TGCAGCGCCGACCCCAACTATGGCTACACCTTC. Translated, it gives CSADPNYGYTF.

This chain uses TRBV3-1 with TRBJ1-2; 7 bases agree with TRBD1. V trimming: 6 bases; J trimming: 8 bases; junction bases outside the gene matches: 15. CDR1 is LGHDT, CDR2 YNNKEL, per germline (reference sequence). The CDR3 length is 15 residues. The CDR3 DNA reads TGTGCCAGCAGTTACCTGGACAGGACCATGGAGGGCTACACCTTC. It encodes CASSYLDRTMEGYTF. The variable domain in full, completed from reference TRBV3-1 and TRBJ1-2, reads DTAVSQTPKYLVTQMGNDKSIKCEQNLGHDTMYWYKQDSKKFLKIMFSYNNKELIINETVPNRFSPKSPDKAHLNLHINSLELGDSAVYFCASSYLDRTMEGYTFGSGTRLTVV.

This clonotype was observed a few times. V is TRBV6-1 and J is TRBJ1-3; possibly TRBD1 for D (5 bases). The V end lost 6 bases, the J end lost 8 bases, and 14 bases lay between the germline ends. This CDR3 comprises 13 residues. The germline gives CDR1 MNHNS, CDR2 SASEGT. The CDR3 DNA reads TGTGCCAGCAGGACGCCGGGGGGAGACACCATATATTTT. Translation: CASRTPGGDTIYF.

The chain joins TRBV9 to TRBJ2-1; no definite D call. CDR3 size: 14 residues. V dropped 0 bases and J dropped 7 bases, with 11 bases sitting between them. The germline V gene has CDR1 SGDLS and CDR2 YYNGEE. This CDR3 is CASSVEGDQNEQFF. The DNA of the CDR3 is TGTGCCAGCAGCGTAGAAGGTGACCAAAATGAGCAGTTCTTC.

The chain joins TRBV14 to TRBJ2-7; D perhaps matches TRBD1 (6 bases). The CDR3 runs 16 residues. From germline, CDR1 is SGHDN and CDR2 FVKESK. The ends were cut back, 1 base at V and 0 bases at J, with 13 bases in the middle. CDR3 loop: CASSQAGDIFSYEQYF. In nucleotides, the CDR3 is TGTGCCAGCAGCCAAGCCGGGGACATTTTCTCCTACGAGCAGTACTTC.

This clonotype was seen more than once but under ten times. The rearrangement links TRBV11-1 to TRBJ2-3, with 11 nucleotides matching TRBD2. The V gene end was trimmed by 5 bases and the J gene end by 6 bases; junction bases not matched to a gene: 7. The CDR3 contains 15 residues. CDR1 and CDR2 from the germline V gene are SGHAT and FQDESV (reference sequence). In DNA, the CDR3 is TGTGCCAGCAGCCAACTGACTAGCGGGGCGGATACGCAGTATTTT. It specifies CASSQLTSGADTQYF.